The 27 T cell receptor beta chains given below trace back to one sample, sequenced in a study of blood T cells in healthy people across ages. A second PCR of roughly 6 to 12 cycles used a sample-barcoded 5' primer and a J-beta primer mix. Each CDR3 protein is one row after TCRdb ran MiXCR on the 5' RACE reads. The table lists about 1.7 million distinct CDR3 sequences, about 30% of them singletons, with over 7% in the top ten. Sequencing used blood. The origin of the receptors is a woman aged 25 to 39 in good health.

V usage is TRBV7-2 and J usage is TRBJ2-1; no clear D. The J call is in doubt because the DNA end fits TRBJ2-7 better. This CDR3 contains 15 residues. The germline V gene has CDR1 SGHTA and CDR2 FQGNSA. CDR3 in DNA: TGTGCCAGCAGCCCTGGTCGAGCGTCCTACAATGAGCAGTACTTC. It yields the protein CASSPGRASYNEQYF.

This clonotype has more than one count but fewer than ten. The rearrangement joins TRBV20-1 to TRBJ2-7; D call uncertain. This CDR3 comprises 14 residues. The germline CDR1 and CDR2 sequences are DFQATT and SNEGSKA (reference sequence). Deletions cut 0 bases from V and 3 bases from J, with 12 bases between. The CDR3 protein is CSARDRVGSYEQYF. CDR3 coding DNA: TGCAGTGCTAGAGATCGTGTAGGAAGCTACGAGCAGTACTTC.

CDR3 sequence (DNA): TGTGCCAGCAGTTACTCTGGGAGGAGCCTGGCTGAGCAGTTCTTC. It codes for CASSYSGRSLAEQFF. V usage is TRBV6-2 or TRBV6-3 and J usage is TRBJ2-1; possible D gene TRBD2, 6 bases. Germline CDR1 and CDR2: MNHEY and SVGEGT. This CDR3 is built from 15 residues. V was clipped by 0 bases and J by 9 bases, with 15 bases between them.

This clonotype was recorded many times. The J gene is TRBJ2-7, the V gene TRBV7-2; 14 nucleotides align to TRBD2. Germline-derived CDR1 and CDR2 are SGHTA and FQGNSA. V gave up 5 bases and J gave up 5 bases; unmatched junction bases: 11. CDR3 length: 17 residues. The CDR3 DNA sequence: TGTGCCAGCAGCCGTTCCGGGACTAGCGGGAGATCGCACGAGCAGTACTTC. Translating gives CASSRSGTSGRSHEQYF.

This rearrangement joins TRBV3-1 to TRBJ1-6; tentative D call: TRBD1 (5 bases). From germline, CDR1 is LGHDT and CDR2 YNNKEL (reference sequence). The V end was cut by 7 bases, the J end by 7 bases, with 17 bases between. This CDR3 spans 15 amino acids. The CDR3 here is CASTTGGTENSPLHF. The DNA for the CDR3 is TGTGCCAGCACCACGGGGGGGACGGAAAATTCACCCCTCCACTTT.

This clonotype was counted at least ten times. V is TRBV7-2 and J is TRBJ2-1; 12 bases are a match to TRBD2. The CDR3 has 18 residues. CDR1 and CDR2 (germline): SGHTA, FQGNSA. The V gene end was trimmed by 5 bases and the J gene end by 12 bases; junction bases not matched to a gene: 20. The CDR3 spells CASSRGSDRLAGEGGQFF. The CDR3 DNA is TGTGCCAGCAGCCGAGGGTCAGACCGACTAGCGGGAGAGGGGGGGCAGTTCTTC.

The chain combines TRBV6-1 with TRBJ2-7; possible D gene TRBD2, 6 bases. Trimming took off 2 bases at V and 0 bases at J, with 8 bases between the two ends. Germline CDR1 MNHNS, CDR2 SASEGT. This CDR3 spans 14 amino acids. The CDR3 DNA reads as TGTGCCAGCAGTGAATGGGGGGTCTCCTACGAGCAGTACTTC. This codes for CASSEWGVSYEQYF.

This clonotype was picked up a small number of times. The rearrangement joins TRBV12-3 or TRBV12-4 to TRBJ1-2; D call uncertain. The CDR3 is made up of 14 amino acids. Trimming took off 6 bases at V and 4 bases at J, with 15 bases between the two ends. CDR3 coding DNA: TGTGCCAGCAGCCGACTTGTGGGTGGCTATGGCTACACCTTC. Protein sequence: CASSRLVGGYGYTF.

This clonotype was seen more than once but under ten times. The chain recombines TRBV7-2 with TRBJ2-1, with 10 bases that match TRBD2. Germline assignment: CDR1 SGHTA and CDR2 FQGNSA. The V and J ends lost 4 bases and 7 bases, in that order; junction bases with no gene match: 10. The CDR3 sequence is 16 residues long. The CDR3 reads CASSSQAGGPGNEQFF. As DNA, the CDR3 is TGTGCCAGCAGCTCTCAAGCGGGAGGGCCTGGGAATGAGCAGTTCTTC.

This clonotype occurred many times. V usage is TRBV12-3 or TRBV12-4 and J usage is TRBJ2-5, with 8 bases identical to TRBD1. J gave up 4 bases and V 6 bases, and 7 bases lay outside the gene matches. The length of the CDR3 is 14 residues. The CDR3 region has the DNA TGTGCCAGCAGGCACCGGGACAGGAGAGAGACCCAGTACTTC. Its translation: CASRHRDRRETQYF.

This clonotype turned up a few times. J is TRBJ1-2 and V is TRBV5-1, with D perhaps TRBD1 (6 bases). The CDR3 length is 13 residues. V gave up 5 bases and J gave up 3 bases, with 11 bases separating them. Germline CDR1 reads SGHRS; CDR2 reads YFSETQ. Written as DNA, the CDR3 is TGCGCCAGCAGTCGGGGGGCCTACTATGGCTACACCTTC. Translating it yields CASSRGAYYGYTF.

In this sample, this clonotype turned up once. The gene calls are TRBV7-2 and TRBJ1-6; D remains ambiguous. V lost 2 bases to trimming and J lost 8 bases, with 13 bases between them. The germline gives CDR1 SGHTA, CDR2 FQGNSA. The length of the CDR3 is 15 residues. This CDR3 reads CASSLSVLPDSPLHF. The CDR3 DNA follows: TGTGCCAGCAGCTTATCAGTGTTACCGGATTCACCCCTCCACTTT.

V gene TRBV29-1 combines with J gene TRBJ2-7, with D hard to call. The DNA matches TRBJ2-5 better at its end, which makes the J call doubtful. CDR3 length: 12 residues. Germline-derived CDR1 and CDR2 are SQVTM and ANQGSEA. Here the CDR3 reads CSVRRLGETQYF. Written as DNA, the CDR3 is TGCAGCGTCCGCAGGTTGGGGGAGACCCAGTACTTC.

With regard to this clonotype: The junction shows a germline mismatch at one end, possibly a read error. The chain couples TRBV5-5 to TRBJ2-5, with 11 bases matching TRBD2. The CDR3 contains 17 residues. Germline values: CDR1 SGHKS, CDR2 YYEKEE (reference sequence). As DNA, the CDR3 is TGTGCCAGCAGCAGATCAACCGGGACTAGCGGACAAGAGACCCGGTACTTC. Translating it yields CASSRSTGTSGQETRYF.

This chain links TRBV5-1 with TRBJ1-2; 9 bases line up with TRBD1. The germline gives CDR1 SGHRS, CDR2 YFSETQ. V lost 4 bases and J lost 7; bases outside the gene matches: 11. This CDR3 contains 15 residues. The CDR3 DNA follows: TGCGCCAGCAGCGACCTACAGGGGGCGAGGGGTGGCTACACCTTC. Its protein product is CASSDLQGARGGYTF.

This clonotype has only one observation. A single base separates this from a much larger clone, so it may be a read error. The CDR3 is CASKPTAEGANVLTF. The CDR3 nucleotides read TGTGCCAGCAAACCTACAGCTGAGGGGGCCAACGTCCTGACTTTC. The V and J genes are TRBV6-5 and TRBJ2-6; D unclear. This CDR3 has 15 amino acids. In germline, CDR1 is MNHEY, CDR2 SVGAGI. Deletions cut 7 bases from V and 4 bases from J, with 14 bases between.

The sample holds a few counts of this clonotype. The V call is TRBV5-1, the J call TRBJ2-3, with no clear D. Germline V lookup: CDR1 SGHRS, CDR2 YFSETQ. CDR3 length equals 12 residues. The V end was cut by 6 bases, the J end by 6 bases, with 11 bases between. The CDR3 reads CASNLVGDTQYF. The CDR3 nucleotides are TGCGCCAGCAATCTGGTAGGGGATACGCAGTATTTT.

The chain carries TRBV20-1 and TRBJ2-3; TRBD2 matches 15 bases. V dropped 5 bases and J dropped 5; count of bases not matched to a gene: 8. Germline V gene sequence: CDR1 DFQATT, CDR2 SNEGSKA (reference sequence). This CDR3 is built from 16 residues. CDR3 residues: CSASGLAGGRGDTQYF. The CDR3 DNA sequence: TGCAGTGCTTCTGGACTAGCGGGAGGGCGGGGAGATACGCAGTATTTT.

The CDR3 nucleotides read TGTGCCAGCTCACCTGAGACAGGGCTGACTGAAGCTTTCTTT. Its protein is CASSPETGLTEAFF. V is TRBV18 and J is TRBJ1-1; 7 bases agree with TRBD1. Unmatched junction bases numbered 6, after V lost 3 bases and J lost 5 bases. The germline V gene has CDR1 KGHSH and CDR2 LQKENI. The CDR3 is 14 residues long.

V is TRBV15 and J is TRBJ1-2; D ambiguous. V was trimmed by 0 bases and J by 5 bases, leaving 13 bases between them. The CDR3 contains 15 residues. Germline loops: CDR1 LNHNV, CDR2 YYDKDF (reference sequence). The chain's CDR3 is CATSRDPGEGYGYTF. CDR3 bases: TGTGCCACCAGCAGAGATCCAGGAGAGGGATATGGCTACACCTTC. Variable domain in full (rest from reference TRBV15 and TRBJ1-2): DAMVIQNPRYQVTQFGKPVTLSCSQTLNHNVMYWYQQKSSQAPKLLFHYYDKDFNNEADTPDNFQSRRPNTSFCFLDIRSPGLGDTAMYLCATSRDPGEGYGYTFGSGTRLTVV.

The V call is TRBV5-1, the J call TRBJ2-1; D may correspond to TRBD1 or TRBD2 (5 bases each). Germline V gene sequence: CDR1 SGHRS, CDR2 YFSETQ. The CDR3 consists of 14 residues. The ends were cut back, 3 bases at V and 5 bases at J, with 12 bases in the middle. DNA of the CDR3: TGCGCCAGCAGCTCCGGGACCACTAACAATGAGCAGTTCTTC. Translated: CASSSGTTNNEQFF.

The chain couples TRBV5-6 to TRBJ2-7; D gene unclear. Trimming took off 4 bases at V and 2 bases at J, with 13 bases between the two ends. The CDR3 loop spans 14 amino acids. Germline V lookup: CDR1 SGHDT, CDR2 YYEEEE. The DNA of the CDR3 is TGTGCCAGCAGCGACACCCGGCGTACCTACGAGCAGTACTTC. It specifies CASSDTRRTYEQYF. The variable domain in full, completed from reference TRBV5-6 and TRBJ2-7, reads DAGVTQSPTHLIKTRGQQVTLRCSPKSGHDTVSWYQQALGQGPQFIFQYYEEEERQRGNFPDRFSGHQFPNYSSELNVNALLLGDSALYLCASSDTRRTYEQYFGPGTRLTVT.

This clonotype came up a few times. This could be a read error, since a much larger clone is one nucleotide away. This chain connects TRBV24-1 to TRBJ2-1; D not certain. CDR3 length equals 14 residues. Trimming pared 0 bases from V and 5 bases from J, leaving 7 bases between. Germline loops: CDR1 KGHDR, CDR2 SFDVKD. The CDR3 loop reads CATSDLGPNNEQFF. CDR3 coding DNA: TGTGCCACCAGTGATTTGGGGCCGAACAATGAGCAGTTCTTC.

Concerning this clonotype itself: Without the conserved terminal phenylalanine or tryptophan, this CDR3 likely stems from a read error. In DNA form, the CDR3 reads TGCAGCGTTCAGCCAGGGTGGAACACTGAAGCTTTCTCT. This codes for CSVQPGWNTEAFS. The chain links TRBV29-1 to TRBJ1-1; TRBD1 is a possible D gene (5 bases). Deletions cut 5 bases from V and 1 base from J, with 11 bases between. CDR1 SQVTM and CDR2 ANQGSEA come from the germline V gene. The CDR3 sequence is 13 residues long.

This clonotype was seen a few times. The chain uses TRBV7-2 and TRBJ1-5; 8 positions match TRBD1. This CDR3 contains 16 residues. V shed 5 bases and J 3 bases; nucleotides not matched to a gene: 9. The germline CDR1 and CDR2 sequences are SGHTA and FQGNSA. Written as DNA, the CDR3 is TGTGCCAGCAGCGGACGGACAGGGCCGTTCAATCAGCCCCAGCATTTT. It codes for CASSGRTGPFNQPQHF.

A remark on this clonotype: A much more abundant neighbour one base away suggests this may be a read error. The chain couples TRBV18 to TRBJ2-1; either TRBD1 or TRBD2 may fit D (5 bases each). The CDR3 runs to 13 residues. Germline V CDR1 and CDR2: KGHSH, LQKENI. Here the CDR3 DNA reads TGTGCCGGCTCACCGGGACCCCTAAATGAGCAGTTCTTC. Its translation: CAGSPGPLNEQFF.

This clonotype has only a few counts. The gene calls are TRBV12-5 and TRBJ2-3; 8 bases fit TRBD2. Germline loops: CDR1 LGHNT, CDR2 FRNRAP. V lost 10 bases to trimming and J lost 4 bases; unmatched junction nucleotides: 7. This CDR3 contains 13 residues. CDR3: CATGREAADTQYF. As DNA, the CDR3 is TGTGCTACGGGGCGGGAGGCGGCAGATACGCAGTATTTT.